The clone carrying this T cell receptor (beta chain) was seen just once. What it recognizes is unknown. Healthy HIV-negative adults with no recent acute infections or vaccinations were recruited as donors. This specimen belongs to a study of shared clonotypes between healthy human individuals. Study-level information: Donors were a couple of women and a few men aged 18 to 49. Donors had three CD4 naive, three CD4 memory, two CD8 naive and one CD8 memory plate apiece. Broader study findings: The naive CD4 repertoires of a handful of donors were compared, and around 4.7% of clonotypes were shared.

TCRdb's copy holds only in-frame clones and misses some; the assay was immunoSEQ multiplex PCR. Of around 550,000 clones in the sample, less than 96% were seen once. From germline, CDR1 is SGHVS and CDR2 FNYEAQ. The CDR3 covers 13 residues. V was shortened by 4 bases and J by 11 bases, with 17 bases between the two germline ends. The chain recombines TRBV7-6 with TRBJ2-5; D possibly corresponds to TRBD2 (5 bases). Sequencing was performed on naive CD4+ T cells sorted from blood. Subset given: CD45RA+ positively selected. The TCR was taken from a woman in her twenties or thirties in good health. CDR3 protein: CASSSQTSANQYF. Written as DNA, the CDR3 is TGTGCCAGCAGCTCCCAAACTAGTGCCAATCAGTACTTC.